The TCR beta chain under discussion was sequenced for a study of T cells in Graves' hyperthyroidism and ophthalmopathy. What was amplified from RNA transcripts were TCR beta CDR3 regions. The study used the HTBI primer set for a first-round RT-PCR of the TCR CDR3. Via MiXCR, TCRdb re-called the multiplex PCR reads, giving one row per CDR3 protein. Here the sample spans fewer than 650,000 distinct CDR3 sequences, around 13% being singletons. The CDR3 runs to 14 residues. The V gene lost 0 bases and the J gene lost 3 bases, with 8 bases spanning the gap. The V gene's germline CDR1 is SGHRS and CDR2 YFSETQ. This clonotype was detected only a few times.

The J gene is TRBJ2-3, the V gene TRBV5-1; the D call may be TRBD1 or TRBD2 (5 bases each). The receptor's source is a woman in her twenties or thirties with Graves' hyperthyroidism that later progressed to Graves' ophthalmopathy. What was sequenced was blood. DNA of the CDR3: TGCGCCAGCAGCTTGGGAGGGGTTACAGATACGCAGTATTTT. Residues: CASSLGGVTDTQYF.